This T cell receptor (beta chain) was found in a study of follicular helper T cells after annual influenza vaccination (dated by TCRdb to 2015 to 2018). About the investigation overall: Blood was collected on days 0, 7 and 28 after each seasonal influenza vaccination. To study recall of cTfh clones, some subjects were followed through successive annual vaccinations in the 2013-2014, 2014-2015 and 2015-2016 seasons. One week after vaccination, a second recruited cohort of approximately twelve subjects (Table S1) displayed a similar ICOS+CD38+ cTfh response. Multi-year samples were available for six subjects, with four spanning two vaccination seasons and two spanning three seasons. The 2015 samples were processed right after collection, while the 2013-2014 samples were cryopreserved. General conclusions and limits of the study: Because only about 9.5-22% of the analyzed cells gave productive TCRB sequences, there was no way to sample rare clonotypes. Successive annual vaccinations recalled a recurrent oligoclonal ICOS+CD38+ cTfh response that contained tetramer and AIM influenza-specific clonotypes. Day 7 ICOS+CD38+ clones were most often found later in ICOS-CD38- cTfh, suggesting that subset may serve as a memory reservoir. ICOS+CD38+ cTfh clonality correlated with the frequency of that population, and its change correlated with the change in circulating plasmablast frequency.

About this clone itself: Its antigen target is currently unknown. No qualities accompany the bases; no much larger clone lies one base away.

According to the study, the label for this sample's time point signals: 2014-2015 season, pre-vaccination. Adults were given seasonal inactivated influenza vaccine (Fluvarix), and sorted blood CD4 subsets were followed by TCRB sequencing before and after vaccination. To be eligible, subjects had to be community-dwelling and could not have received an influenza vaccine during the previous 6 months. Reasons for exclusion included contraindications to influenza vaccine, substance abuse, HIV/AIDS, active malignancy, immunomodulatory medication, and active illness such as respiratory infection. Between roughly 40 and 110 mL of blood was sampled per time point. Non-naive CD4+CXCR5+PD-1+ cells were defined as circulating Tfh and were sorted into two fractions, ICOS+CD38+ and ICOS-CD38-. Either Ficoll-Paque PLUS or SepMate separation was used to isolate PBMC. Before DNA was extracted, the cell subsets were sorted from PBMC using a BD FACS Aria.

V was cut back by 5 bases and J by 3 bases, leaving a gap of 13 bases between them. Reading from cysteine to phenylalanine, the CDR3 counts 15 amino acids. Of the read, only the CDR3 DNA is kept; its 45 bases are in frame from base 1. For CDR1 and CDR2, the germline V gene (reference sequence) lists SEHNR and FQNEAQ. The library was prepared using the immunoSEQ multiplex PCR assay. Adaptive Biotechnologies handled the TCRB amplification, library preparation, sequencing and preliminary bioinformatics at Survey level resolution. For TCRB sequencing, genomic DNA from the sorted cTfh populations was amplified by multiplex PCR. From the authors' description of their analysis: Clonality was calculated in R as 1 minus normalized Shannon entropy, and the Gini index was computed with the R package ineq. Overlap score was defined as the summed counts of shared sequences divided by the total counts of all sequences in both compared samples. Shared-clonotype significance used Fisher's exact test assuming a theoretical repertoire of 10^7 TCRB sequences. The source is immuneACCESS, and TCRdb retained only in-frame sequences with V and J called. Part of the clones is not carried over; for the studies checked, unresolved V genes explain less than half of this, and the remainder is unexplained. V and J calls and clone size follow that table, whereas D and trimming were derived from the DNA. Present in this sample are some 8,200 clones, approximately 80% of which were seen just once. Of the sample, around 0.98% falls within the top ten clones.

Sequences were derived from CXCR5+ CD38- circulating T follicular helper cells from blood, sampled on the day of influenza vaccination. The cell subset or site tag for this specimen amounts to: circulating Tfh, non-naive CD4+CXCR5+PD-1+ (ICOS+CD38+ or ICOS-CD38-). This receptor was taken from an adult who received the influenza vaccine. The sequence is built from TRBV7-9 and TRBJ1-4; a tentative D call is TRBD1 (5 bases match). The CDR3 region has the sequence CASSRVGGANEKLFF. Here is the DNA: TGTGCCAGCAGCCGAGTGGGGGGTGCTAATGAAAAACTGTTTTTT. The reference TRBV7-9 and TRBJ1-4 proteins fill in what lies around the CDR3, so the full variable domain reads DTGVSQNPRHKITKRGQNVTFRCDPISEHNRLYWYRQTLGQGPEFLTYFQNEAQLEKSRLLSDRFSAERPKGSFSTLEIQRTEQGDSAMYLCASSRVGGANEKLFFGSGTQLSVL.